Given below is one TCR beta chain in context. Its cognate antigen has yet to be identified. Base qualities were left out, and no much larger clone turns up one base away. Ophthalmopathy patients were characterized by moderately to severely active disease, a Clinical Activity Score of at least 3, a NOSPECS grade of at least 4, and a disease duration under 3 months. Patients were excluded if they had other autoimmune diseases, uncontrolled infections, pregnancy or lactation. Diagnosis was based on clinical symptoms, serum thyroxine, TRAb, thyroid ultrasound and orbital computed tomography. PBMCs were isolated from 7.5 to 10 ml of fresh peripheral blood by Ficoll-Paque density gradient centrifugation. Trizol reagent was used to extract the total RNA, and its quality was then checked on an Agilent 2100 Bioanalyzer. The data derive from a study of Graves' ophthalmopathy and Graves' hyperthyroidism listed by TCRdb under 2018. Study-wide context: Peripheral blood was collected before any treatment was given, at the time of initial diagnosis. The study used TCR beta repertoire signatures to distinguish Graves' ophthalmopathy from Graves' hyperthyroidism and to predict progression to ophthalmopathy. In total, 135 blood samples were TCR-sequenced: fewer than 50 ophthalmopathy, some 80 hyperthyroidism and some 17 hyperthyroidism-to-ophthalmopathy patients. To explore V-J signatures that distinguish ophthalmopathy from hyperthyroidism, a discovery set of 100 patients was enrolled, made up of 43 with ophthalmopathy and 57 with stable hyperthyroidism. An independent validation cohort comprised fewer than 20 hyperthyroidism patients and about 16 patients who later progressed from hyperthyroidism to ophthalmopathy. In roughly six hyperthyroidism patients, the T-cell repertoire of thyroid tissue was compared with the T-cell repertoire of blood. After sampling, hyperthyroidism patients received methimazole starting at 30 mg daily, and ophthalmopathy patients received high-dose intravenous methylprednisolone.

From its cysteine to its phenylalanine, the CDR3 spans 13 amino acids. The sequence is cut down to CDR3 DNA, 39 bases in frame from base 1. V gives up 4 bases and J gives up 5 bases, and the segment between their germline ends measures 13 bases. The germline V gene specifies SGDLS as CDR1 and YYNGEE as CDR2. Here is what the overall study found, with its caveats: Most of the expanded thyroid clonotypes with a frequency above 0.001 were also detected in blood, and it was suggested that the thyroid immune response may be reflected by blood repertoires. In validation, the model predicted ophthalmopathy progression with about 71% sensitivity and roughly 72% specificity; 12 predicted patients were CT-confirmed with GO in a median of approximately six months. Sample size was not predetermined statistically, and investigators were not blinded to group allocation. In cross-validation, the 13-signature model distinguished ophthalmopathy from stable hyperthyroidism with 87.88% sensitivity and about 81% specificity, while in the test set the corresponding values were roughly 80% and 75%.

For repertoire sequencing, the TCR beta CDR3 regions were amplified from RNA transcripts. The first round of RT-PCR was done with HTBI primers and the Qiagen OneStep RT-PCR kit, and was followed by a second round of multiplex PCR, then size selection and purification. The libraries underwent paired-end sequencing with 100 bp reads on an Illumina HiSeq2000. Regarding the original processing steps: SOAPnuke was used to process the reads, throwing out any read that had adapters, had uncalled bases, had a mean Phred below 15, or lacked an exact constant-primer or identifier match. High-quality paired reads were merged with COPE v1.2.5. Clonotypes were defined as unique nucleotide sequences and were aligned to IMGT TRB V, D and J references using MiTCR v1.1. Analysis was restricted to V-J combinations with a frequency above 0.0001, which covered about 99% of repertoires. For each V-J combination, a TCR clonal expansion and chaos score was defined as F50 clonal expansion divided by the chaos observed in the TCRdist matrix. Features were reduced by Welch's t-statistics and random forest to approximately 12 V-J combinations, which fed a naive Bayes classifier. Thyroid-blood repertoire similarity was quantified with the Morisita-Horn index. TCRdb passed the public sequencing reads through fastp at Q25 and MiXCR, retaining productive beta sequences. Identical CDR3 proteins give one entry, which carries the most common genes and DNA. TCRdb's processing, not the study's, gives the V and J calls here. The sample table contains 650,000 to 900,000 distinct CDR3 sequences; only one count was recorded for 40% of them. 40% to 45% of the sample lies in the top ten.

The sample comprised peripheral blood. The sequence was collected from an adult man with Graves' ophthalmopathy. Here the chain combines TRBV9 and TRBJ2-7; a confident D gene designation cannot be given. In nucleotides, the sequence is TGTGCCAGCAGCTCCCAGGCCCTCCACGAGCAGTACTTC. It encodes CASSSQALHEQYF.